One sample yielded the 2 T cell receptor beta chains listed below, sequenced in a study of cytomegalovirus exposure and HLA in healthy donors. Profiled with immunoSEQ multiplex PCR; TCRdb holds only in-frame clones, not every one. The sample has tens of thousands of clones, just over 85% seen once; the top ten hold less than 7%. Sequenced material: PBMCs. The source is a woman in her twenties or thirties in good health and CMV-seronegative.

This chain links TRBV5-6 with TRBJ1-2; D unresolved. CDR1 is SGHDT, CDR2 YYEEEE, per germline. The CDR3 is made up of 13 amino acids. V shed 0 bases and J shed 7 bases, with 10 bases lying between them. CDR3: CASSLAQVVGYTF. The CDR3 DNA follows: TGTGCCAGCAGCTTGGCCCAGGTAGTTGGCTACACCTTC.

The rearrangement joins TRBV7-2 to TRBJ1-4; D not certain. V was shortened by 3 bases and J by 3 bases, with 8 bases between the two germline ends. The CDR3 runs 14 residues. In germline, CDR1 is SGHTA, CDR2 FQGNSA. CDR3 sequence reads: CASSFGRANEKLFF. CDR3 nucleotides: TGTGCCAGCAGCTTCGGGAGGGCTAATGAAAAACTGTTTTTT.